The sequence of this T cell receptor (beta chain) was determined in a study of blood T cells in healthy people across ages. Primed by a sample-barcoded 5' primer and a J-beta primer mix, a second PCR proceeded for roughly 6 to 12 cycles. TCRdb re-analysed the 5' RACE reads in MiXCR, keeping a single row per CDR3 protein. The table lists roughly 700,000 distinct CDR3 sequences, 49% of them singletons. The V gene lost 4 bases and the J gene lost 13 bases, with 24 bases spanning the gap. The V gene's germline CDR1 is SGDLS and CDR2 YYNGEE. The length of the CDR3 is 15 residues. The specimen was blood. The chain combines TRBV9 with TRBJ2-1, with a weak D call TRBD1 (7 bases). This receptor was taken from a woman aged 60-75 years in good health. CDR3 protein: CASSPPDGRGETQFF. In DNA form, the CDR3 reads TGTGCCAGCAGCCCCCCTGATGGCAGGGGGGAGACCCAGTTCTTC. Drawing the rest from reference TRBV9 and TRBJ2-1, the complete variable domain is DSGVTQTPKHLITATGQRVTLRCSPRSGDLSVYWYQQSLDQGLQFLIQYYNGEERAKGNILERFSAQQFPDLHSELNLSSLELGDSALYFCASSPPDGRGETQFFGPGTRLTVL.